The T cell receptor (beta chain) described here comes from a study of blood T cell repertoires in COVID-19. Background on the study: Some COVID-19 samples were acute and others convalescent; all came from the United States, Italy and Spain. Nucleic acid was either cDNA or gDNA, and it came from T cells, B-cell-depleted T cells, or PBMCs.

The CDR3 is 15 amino acids. Losses at the gene ends were 2 bases for V and 7 bases for J; bases not matched to a gene: 6. Germline V lookup: CDR1 SGHRS, CDR2 YFSETQ. Sequenced by immunoSEQ multiplex PCR; TCRdb stores in-frame clones only, minus some. This table holds about 230,000 clones, 70% to 90% found once. This receptor was obtained from a woman between 70 and 85 years old with active or convalescent COVID-19. Sequencing was performed on peripheral blood. The V gene is TRBV5-1, the J gene TRBJ2-2; TRBD1 agrees at 9 bases. The CDR3 here is CASSLRTGEHGELFF. The CDR3, as DNA: TGCGCCAGCAGCTTAAGGACAGGGGAGCACGGGGAGCTGTTTTTT.